This section outlines one T cell receptor beta chain sequence together with its context. The sample comes from a study of human T cells and chemical hapten exposure. Overall study context: DPC 0.01% went on the upper back by patch test, with reading at 6 days. Patients, a majority of them female, were diagnosed with alopecia areata, totalis or universalis.

Study processing details: Sample-level TCR yields exhibited a median of approximately 96,000, with a range of 23,224 to 690,600. A single record per CDR3 protein comes from TCRdb applying MiXCR to the RACE reads. In this record, the V and J calls reflect TCRdb's handling and not the investigators' own analysis. The table includes around 380,000 distinct CDR3 sequences, roughly 4.8% detected once. Trimming removed 6 bases from V and 3 bases from J, with 9 bases in between. In germline, CDR1 is MNHEY, CDR2 SVGEGT. The CDR3 length is 12 residues. Time point noted: patch test 1, 2 weeks after DPC sensitization. Treatment defined: therapeutic diphenylcyclopropenone sensitization with weekly scalp DPC.

The V gene is TRBV6-2 or TRBV6-3, the J gene TRBJ2-7; D might be TRBD2 (5 bases). The TCR was taken from a woman aged 50 to 65 with alopecia areata. Some clones in this sample may be carry-over from other donors' samples. The material sequenced was whole blood, taken in connection with sensitization to the hapten diphenylcyclopropenone (DPC). CDR3: CASRTIRYEQYF. The CDR3 DNA sequence: TGTGCCAGCAGGACTATCCGCTACGAGCAGTACTTC.